These T cell receptor beta chains were read from a single sample in a study of graft-versus-host responses after intestinal transplantation. Profiling relied on immunoSEQ multiplex PCR, and the TCRdb table lists in-frame clones only, not all of them. Of roughly 130,000 clones detected, about nine tenths appear once; the ten largest clones hold roughly 0.19%. Their target antigens are unknown. The material sequenced was unstimulated CD4+ T cells sorted from spleen or lymph node cells, taken before intestinal transplant. These receptors originate from a human donor who received an intestinal transplant. The CDR3 runs from the conserved cysteine through the conserved F or W. A D gene is named only where the DNA matches it firmly.

v_gene,d_gene,j_gene,CDR3nt,CDR3aa
TRBV30,-,TRBJ2-2,TGTGCCTGGAGTGTTCAGAGGGGAACCGGGGAGCTGTTTTTT,CAWSVQRGTGELFF
TRBV6-1,-,TRBJ2-5,TGTGCCAGCAGCAGCGGGTCGGAGACCCAGTACTTC,CASSSGSETQYF
TRBV30,-,TRBJ1-3,TGTGCCTGGAGTCGACGCGAACAGGGTAGCTCTGGAAACACCATATATTTT,CAWSRREQGSSGNTIYF
TRBV10-3,-,TRBJ1-1,TGTGCCATCAGTGAGTCGACAGGAGGAGGTGAAGCTTTCTTT,CAISESTGGGEAFF
TRBV10-2,TRBD1,TRBJ2-7,TGCGCCAGCAGTGTCGAGTCAGGGGGGCAGTACTTC,CASSVESGGQYF
TRBV7-6,-,TRBJ2-1,TGTGCCAGCAGCTTTTTATTTGGCGGAGCCTACAATGAGCAGTTCTTC,CASSFLFGGAYNEQFF
TRBV18,-,TRBJ1-3,TGTGCCAGCTCACCAACTAACTCTGGAAACACCATATATTTT,CASSPTNSGNTIYF
TRBV20-1,-,TRBJ1-1,TGCAGCGGTCGGGTCGACACTGAAGCTTTCTTT,CSGRVDTEAFF
TRBV2,-,TRBJ1-3,TGTGCCAGCAACCCGGGACACCCCTCTGGAAACACCATATATTTT,CASNPGHPSGNTIYF
TRBV4-1,-,TRBJ2-3,TGCGCCAGCAGCCAAGATTCTAGGAGCACAGATACGCAGTATTTT,CASSQDSRSTDTQYF